The text below deals with one T cell receptor (beta chain). Its specificity is not known. The data were obtained in a study of identical twins. Study-level findings and limits: Models underestimated TCR alpha sharing (out-of-frame) in monozygotic twins.

Through template switching, a universal primer site was introduced, and the cDNA contained unique molecular identifiers. In TCRdb, the 5' RACE reads were re-called with MiXCR into one record per CDR3 protein. The sample yields around 490,000 distinct CDR3 sequences, about 20% seen once. V lost 7 bases and J lost 0, with 14 bases in between. The CDR3 contains 15 residues. From germline, CDR1 is ENHRY and CDR2 SYGVKD. Another study also made use of these data, one on yellow fever vaccine responses in identical twins. From that paper: Each twin's T cell response to the vaccine was reported to look partly convergent and partly personalized.

Material for sequencing was CD4+ T cells sorted from blood. The sequence derives from a woman aged 18-29 years in good health. The genes are TRBV10-3 and TRBJ2-3; D is undetermined. The CDR3 protein is CAIKGSLYSTDTQYF. The CDR3 DNA is TGTGCCATCAAGGGCAGCCTATATAGCACAGATACGCAGTATTTT.